The 20 T cell receptor beta chains presented below share a single source sample, sequenced in a study of regulatory T cells in long-lasting Graves disease. Time point reported: newly diagnosed GD, antithyroid drugs for less than 3 months. Scientists built the TCR library using RNA that was extracted from PBMCs. Sequencing libraries for TCR beta were prepared with iRepertoire HTBI primers and Arm-PCR of CDR3 regions. One entry per CDR3 protein, called by TCRdb with MiXCR from the multiplex PCR reads. The sample lists around 450,000 distinct CDR3 sequences, about 16% occurring once. In addition, the sample was reused for a study of T cells in Graves' hyperthyroidism and ophthalmopathy.

The sequenced sample was peripheral blood mononuclear cells (PBMCs), obtained at new diagnosis, from a patient treated with antithyroid drugs. All receptors derive from a man aged 35-49 years with Graves disease.

This chain joins TRBV20-1 and TRBJ2-7; TRBD2 aligns across 16 bases. The germline V gene has CDR1 DFQATT and CDR2 SNEGSKA (reference sequence). The CDR3 is 18 amino acids. V lost 6 bases to trimming and J lost 3 bases; unmatched junction nucleotides: 14. Here the CDR3 reads CSALMGLAGGPIIYEQYF. As DNA, the CDR3 is TGCAGTGCCCTGATGGGACTAGCGGGAGGGCCAATAATCTACGAGCAGTACTTC.

This clonotype was seen ten or more times. The V and J genes are TRBV20-1 and TRBJ2-2, with TRBD2 matching 11 bases. Germline CDR1 and CDR2: DFQATT and SNEGSKA (reference sequence). The V and J ends lost 4 bases and 9 bases, in that order; junction bases with no gene match: 7. The CDR3 is made up of 14 amino acids. The DNA for the CDR3 is TGCAGTGCTACTCCCGGGACTAGCGGCCGGGAGCTGTTTTTT. This translates into CSATPGTSGRELFF.

This clonotype turned up a few times. Mismatch with germline at one junction end may stem from a read error. The chain is built from TRBV10-3 and TRBJ2-1; the D gene could be TRBD1 or TRBD2 (5 bases each). The CDR3 is 18 residues long. In germline, CDR1 is ENHRY, CDR2 SYGVKD. CDR3 DNA sequence: TGTGCCATCACCCGCGGGCAGGGCCCACCTACGGGAAACAATAAGCAGTTCTTC. Translating gives CAITRGQGPPTGNNKQFF.

This clonotype has ten or more counts. The chain joins TRBV5-6 to TRBJ1-3, with D hard to call. In germline, CDR1 is SGHDT, CDR2 YYEEEE. The ends were cut back, 0 bases at V and 7 bases at J, with 17 bases in the middle. The CDR3 is 16 amino acids. The CDR3 loop is CASSLDAGPAGNTIYF. Here the CDR3 DNA reads TGTGCCAGCAGCTTGGATGCAGGCCCGGCGGGGAACACCATATATTTT.

This clonotype has ten or more counts. The chain joins TRBV2 to TRBJ2-6; D may match TRBD1 or TRBD2 (5 bases each). The V and J ends lost 8 bases and 0 bases respectively, with 17 bases between them. This CDR3 comprises 17 residues. Germline CDR1 reads SNHLY; CDR2 reads FYNNEI. CDR3 amino acids: CASRLGVLSSGANVLTF. The CDR3, as DNA: TGTGCCAGCCGATTGGGGGTACTCAGCTCTGGGGCCAACGTCCTGACTTTC.

The chain links TRBV12-3 or TRBV12-4 to TRBJ1-2; D call uncertain. This CDR3 is 15 amino acids long. Trimming pared 5 bases from V and 6 bases from J, leaving 19 bases between. The CDR3 is CASSKDNFREDGYTF. The DNA for the CDR3 is TGTGCCAGCAGTAAAGACAATTTCCGCGAGGATGGCTACACCTTC.

This clonotype appeared a few times. J is TRBJ2-5 and V is TRBV6-2 or TRBV6-3; D is uncertain. The CDR3 consists of 12 residues. Germline values: CDR1 MNHEY, CDR2 SVGEGT. V was clipped by 5 bases and J by 0 bases, with 4 bases between them. CDR3 DNA: TGTGCCAGCAGTATGTACCAAGAGACCCAGTACTTC. Translated: CASSMYQETQYF.

This clonotype came up many times. The genes are TRBV11-2 and TRBJ2-7; 10 bases fit TRBD2. The V gene end was trimmed by 4 bases and the J gene end by 7 bases; junction bases not matched to a gene: 13. The length of the CDR3 is 16 residues. Germline-derived CDR1 and CDR2 are SGHAT and FQNNGV. This CDR3 reads CASSSSRSSGSQEQYF. CDR3 coding DNA: TGTGCCAGCAGCTCGTCCCGGTCTAGCGGGAGTCAAGAGCAGTACTTC. The complete variable domain, with remaining parts taken from reference TRBV11-2 and TRBJ2-7, reads EAGVAQSPRYKIIEKRQSVAFWCNPISGHATLYWYQQILGQGPKLLIQFQNNGVVDDSQLPKDRFSAERLKGVDSTLKIQPAKLEDSAVYLCASSSSRSSGSQEQYFGPGTRLTVT.

This clonotype was recorded many times. The genes are TRBV28 and TRBJ1-2; possible D gene TRBD1, 5 bases. There are 15 residues in the CDR3. V dropped 5 bases and J dropped 4 bases, with 17 bases sitting between them. In germline, CDR1 is MDHEN, CDR2 SYDVKM. The CDR3 loop is CASSLGLGRGYGYTF. DNA of the CDR3: TGTGCCAGCAGTCTTGGACTGGGACGGGGCTATGGCTACACCTTC.

Points on this clonotype: A read error may account for a junction end that differs from germline. This chain connects TRBV10-2 to TRBJ2-3; 13 bases are shared with TRBD2. Germline CDR1 WSHSY, CDR2 SAAADI. The CDR3 covers 15 residues. The CDR3 spells CASSWTSGSTDTRYF. CDR3 sequence (DNA): TGCGCCAGCAGTTGGACTAGCGGGAGCACAGATACGCGGTATTTT.

This clonotype occurred a few times. The rearrangement links TRBV20-1 to TRBJ1-2, with D unclear. The CDR3 runs to 12 residues. CDR1 is DFQATT and CDR2 is SNEGSKA in the germline V gene (reference sequence). V was pared by 6 bases and J by 4 bases, with 12 bases between. CDR3 protein: CSARRTSYGYTF. In DNA, the CDR3 is TGCAGTGCCCGTCGTACCTCCTATGGCTACACCTTC.

In regard to this clonotype: One junction end disagrees with the germline gene, perhaps due to a read error. This sequence joins TRBV29-1 and TRBJ2-6; D might be TRBD1 or TRBD2, each matching 5 bases. This CDR3 is 17 amino acids long. Germline V gene sequence: CDR1 SQVTM, CDR2 ANQGSEA. In DNA form, the CDR3 reads TGCAGCGCTGAAGATCGGGGCGGGCCCTCTGGGGCCAACGTCCTGACTTTC. This sequence encodes CSAEDRGGPSGANVLTF.

The chain joins TRBV9 to TRBJ1-2, with D unresolved. With 0 bases removed from V and 2 bases from J, the gap between germline ends came to 11 bases. CDR1 is SGDLS, CDR2 YYNGEE, per germline. The length of the CDR3 is 15 residues. In DNA form, the CDR3 reads TGTGCCAGCAGCGTAGAGCCGATCTCAAACTATGGCTACACCTTC. It yields the protein CASSVEPISNYGYTF.

This clonotype has just one count. The rearrangement joins TRBV7-9 to TRBJ2-7, with TRBD1 matching 9 bases. The germline V gene has CDR1 SEHNR and CDR2 FQNEAQ (reference sequence). The CDR3 contains 16 residues. The J segment lost 3 bases and the V segment lost 5 bases, leaving 11 bases of the junction unmatched. CDR3 coding DNA: TGTGCCAGCAGCCCCGGGACAGGGAGGGGGTACTACGAGCAGTACTTC. The encoded protein is CASSPGTGRGYYEQYF.

This clonotype has a count of ten or more. The chain links TRBV30 to TRBJ1-6; weak D call: TRBD1 (5 bases). CDR3 length equals 14 residues. Germline CDR1 GTSNPN, CDR2 SVGIG (reference sequence). V was cut by 2 bases and J by 5 bases, with 10 bases left in between. The CDR3 DNA is TGTGCCTGGAGTCGCGGACAAGATAATTCACCCCTCCACTTT. Its protein is CAWSRGQDNSPLHF.

The rearrangement uses TRBV2 and TRBJ1-5; 7 bases agree with TRBD1. There are 15 residues in the CDR3. With 2 bases clipped from V and 3 bases from J, the junction kept 4 bases outside the gene matches. Germline CDR1 reads SNHLY; CDR2 reads FYNNEI. This chain's CDR3 is CASSELGQVNQPQHF. The CDR3 DNA sequence: TGTGCCAGCAGTGAATTAGGACAGGTCAATCAGCCCCAGCATTTT.

J is TRBJ2-2 and V is TRBV7-2; D is possibly TRBD2 (5 bases). V lost 5 bases and J 6 bases, leaving 13 bases between the germline ends. Germline V gives CDR1 SGHTA, CDR2 FQGNSA. CDR3 length: 14 residues. The CDR3 nucleotides are TGTGCCAGCAGCCCCCCGGGAAGGGCCGGGGAGCTGTTTTTT. It translates to CASSPPGRAGELFF.

This clonotype was seen only a few times. The genes are TRBV29-1 and TRBJ2-1; D is tentatively TRBD1 or TRBD2 (5 bases each). Looked up from germline, CDR1 is SQVTM and CDR2 is ANQGSEA. The CDR3 is 13 residues long. Trimming took 3 bases from V and 5 from J, leaving 11 bases between them. CDR3 amino acids: CSVERGRNNEQFF. CDR3 sequence (DNA): TGCAGCGTTGAGAGGGGACGGAACAATGAGCAGTTCTTC.

This clonotype was observed many times. The V call is TRBV11-2, the J call TRBJ2-1, with 7 nucleotides matching TRBD1. V shed 5 bases and J 9 bases; nucleotides not matched to a gene: 10. CDR1 and CDR2 from the germline V gene are SGHAT and FQNNGV. The CDR3 covers 14 residues. The chain's CDR3 is CASSGVTSGGEQFF. In DNA form, the CDR3 reads TGTGCCAGCAGCGGAGTTACGTCAGGGGGTGAGCAGTTCTTC.

This clonotype was observed at least ten times. The DNA for the CDR3 is TGTGCCAGCACCCTGGGAGGGCAGGAGGGTAGGACTGAAGCTTTCTTT. This codes for CASTLGGQEGRTEAFF. The chain uses TRBV28 and TRBJ1-1; D gene uncertain. This CDR3 comprises 16 residues. Germline CDR1 MDHEN, CDR2 SYDVKM. V shed 7 bases and J shed 5 bases, with 23 bases lying between them.